These 28 T cell receptor beta chains originate from one sample sequenced in a study of T cell repertoires in cytomegalovirus infection. TCRdb redid the calling of the reads with MiXCR, one entry per CDR3 protein. The sample records about 740,000 distinct CDR3 sequences, 35% being singletons. The sequenced sample consisted of PBMCs. The receptor set was obtained from a human donor in good health (CMV status not recorded). Some clones in this sample may be carry-over from other donors' samples.

This rearrangement joins TRBV5-5 to TRBJ2-1; D might be TRBD1 (6 bases). The V gene's germline CDR1 is SGHKS and CDR2 YYEKEE (reference sequence). The CDR3 runs to 15 residues. Trimming left V 4 bases short and J 0 bases short, with 11 bases between. CDR3 nucleotide sequence: TGTGCCAGCAGCCTCCAGGGGAACTCCTACAATGAGCAGTTCTTC. It yields the protein CASSLQGNSYNEQFF.

The chain has TRBV29-1 and TRBJ1-5; no reliable D call. The V gene lost 7 bases and the J gene lost 0 bases, with 7 bases spanning the gap. CDR3 length equals 12 residues. Germline V lookup: CDR1 SQVTM, CDR2 ANQGSEA. The CDR3 spells CSDRSSNQPQHF. CDR3 coding DNA: TGCAGCGACAGAAGTAGCAATCAGCCCCAGCATTTT. The full variable domain, its missing parts supplied by reference TRBV29-1 and TRBJ1-5, is SAVISQKPSRDICQRGTSLTIQCQVDSQVTMMFWYRQQPGQSLTLIATANQGSEATYESGFVIDKFPISRPNLTFSTLTVSNMSPEDSSIYLCSDRSSNQPQHFGDGTRLSIL.

In its sample, this clonotype was seen a few times. This chain connects TRBV2 to TRBJ1-6; D might be TRBD1 (6 bases). Germline CDR1 and CDR2: SNHLY and FYNNEI. The CDR3 extends over 16 amino acids. V was trimmed by 5 bases and J by 10 bases, leaving 21 bases between them. DNA for the CDR3: TGTGCCAGCAGTCTGAACAGGGTGGAGCTGTCCTCACCCCTCCACTTT. Translation gives CASSLNRVELSSPLHF.

This clonotype has more than one count but fewer than ten. The rearrangement joins TRBV7-2 to TRBJ2-3, with a weak D call TRBD2 (7 bases). The CDR3 is 19 residues long. The V end was cut by 4 bases, the J end by 2 bases, with 25 bases between. CDR1 is SGHTA, CDR2 FQGNSA, per germline. CDR3 sequence (DNA): TGTGCCAGCAGCTCCCTTATTCTTCGGGGGGCGTCAGACACAGATACGCAGTATTTT. Translated, it gives CASSSLILRGASDTDTQYF.

This clonotype was observed a handful of times. The gene calls are TRBV27 and TRBJ1-4; 7 nucleotides line up with TRBD1. The CDR3 covers 15 residues. CDR1 and CDR2 (germline): MNHEY, SMNVEV (reference sequence). The trim removed 6 bases at V and 3 bases at J, leaving 7 bases unmatched. The CDR3 coding sequence is TGTGCCAGCAGAGGCAGGGGGGCACCTAATGAAAAACTGTTTTTT. This gives the protein CASRGRGAPNEKLFF.

This chain links TRBV20-1 with TRBJ2-5; no clear D gene. Germline V lookup: CDR1 DFQATT, CDR2 SNEGSKA (reference sequence). Trimming pared 3 bases from V and 1 base from J, leaving 15 bases between. The CDR3 is 15 residues long. DNA of the CDR3: TGCAGTGCTAGTCGGGTCGACACGGTCCAAGAGACCCAGTACTTC. It is translated as CSASRVDTVQETQYF.

This clonotype was seen ten or more times. The J gene is TRBJ2-3, the V gene TRBV7-8, with TRBD2 identical over 9 bases. Germline V lookup: CDR1 SGHVS, CDR2 FQNEAQ. J lost 0 bases, V lost 2 bases, and 9 bases had no gene match. This CDR3 contains 18 residues. DNA for the CDR3: TGTGCCAGCAGCTTACGGCTAGCGGGGACTAGTAGCACAGATACGCAGTATTTT. Amino acids: CASSLRLAGTSSTDTQYF.

The chain uses TRBV27 and TRBJ1-6; 7 bases line up with TRBD1. J gave up 7 bases and V 5 bases, and 14 bases lay outside the gene matches. Germline V lookup: CDR1 MNHEY, CDR2 SMNVEV (reference sequence). This CDR3 has 17 residues. CDR3 DNA sequence: TGTGCCAGCAGTCCATTGGTCGGACAGGTCAACAATTCACCCCTCCACTTT. Protein: CASSPLVGQVNNSPLHF.

A few counts support this clonotype. This sequence joins TRBV5-1 and TRBJ2-7; D not certain. Trimming cost V 0 bases and J 2 bases, with 9 bases left between them. The CDR3 sequence is 14 residues long. CDR1 is SGHRS, CDR2 YFSETQ, per germline. The CDR3 coding sequence is TGCGCCAGCAGCTTGGGTACGGAAGCCTACGAGCAGTACTTC. Amino acid sequence: CASSLGTEAYEQYF.

The chain uses TRBV6-5 and TRBJ1-1; tentative D call: TRBD1 (5 bases). The germline CDR1 and CDR2 sequences are MNHEY and SVGAGI. The CDR3 is 17 residues long. V was trimmed by 0 bases and J by 0 bases, leaving 14 bases between them. This CDR3 reads CASSYSRGSLMNTEAFF. CDR3 DNA: TGTGCCAGCAGTTACTCGAGGGGATCGCTTATGAACACTGAAGCTTTCTTT.

In its sample, this clonotype was seen many times. The chain links TRBV11-2 to TRBJ2-7; 8 positions match TRBD1. J lost 4 bases, V lost 5 bases, and 4 bases had no gene match. Germline assignment: CDR1 SGHAT and CDR2 FQNNGV. The CDR3 totals 13 residues. This chain's CDR3 is CASSRDRLYEQYF. In DNA, the CDR3 is TGTGCCAGCAGCCGGGACAGGTTATACGAGCAGTACTTC.

The chain couples TRBV10-3 to TRBJ2-5; perhaps D is TRBD1 or TRBD2 (7 bases each). With 1 base removed from V and 2 bases from J, the gap between germline ends came to 14 bases. The CDR3 spans 16 residues. Looked up from germline, CDR1 is ENHRY and CDR2 is SYGVKD. The CDR3 protein is CAISEFRQGGQETQYF. DNA for the CDR3: TGTGCCATCAGTGAGTTTCGACAGGGAGGGCAAGAGACCCAGTACTTC.

The chain is built from TRBV12-3 or TRBV12-4 and TRBJ1-5; 8 bases are a match to TRBD1. V dropped 6 bases and J dropped 0; count of bases not matched to a gene: 7. The CDR3 has 16 residues. The CDR3, as DNA: TGTGCCAGCAGCCACCACAGGGGGATTAGCAATCAGCCCCAGCATTTT. Its protein is CASSHHRGISNQPQHF.

Comments on this clonotype: A much larger clonotype is one base distant, so this may be a read error. This sequence joins TRBV28 and TRBJ2-5, with D perhaps matching TRBD2 (6 bases). The germline V and J ends were trimmed by 5 bases and 5 bases, with 9 bases remaining between them. This CDR3 has 12 residues. Germline values: CDR1 MDHEN, CDR2 SYDVKM. CDR3 residues: CASSVAGETQYF. The CDR3, as DNA: TGTGCCAGCAGTGTTGCGGGGGAGACCCAGTACTTC.

The chain uses TRBV7-9 and TRBJ2-3; D might be TRBD2 (5 bases). The CDR3 has 13 residues. The germline CDR1 and CDR2 sequences are SEHNR and FQNEAQ (reference sequence). V was shortened by 11 bases and J by 0 bases, with 12 bases between the two germline ends. CDR3: CAPDTGSTDTQYF. DNA for the CDR3: TGTGCCCCTGACACGGGGAGCACAGATACGCAGTATTTT. The whole variable domain, remainder taken from reference TRBV7-9 and TRBJ2-3, is DTGVSQNPRHKITKRGQNVTFRCDPISEHNRLYWYRQTLGQGPEFLTYFQNEAQLEKSRLLSDRFSAERPKGSFSTLEIQRTEQGDSAMYLCAPDTGSTDTQYFGPGTRLTVL.

The CDR3 is CASSPGLGRNFYGYTF. As DNA, the CDR3 is TGCGCCAGCAGCCCCGGCCTCGGACGGAACTTCTATGGCTACACCTTC. V usage is TRBV4-1 and J usage is TRBJ1-2; D is uncertain. The CDR3 sequence is 16 residues long. V was clipped by 4 bases and J by 4 bases, with 19 bases between them. CDR1 and CDR2 from the germline V gene are MGHRA and YSYEKL.

On this clonotype: The CDR3 does not close with the conserved phenylalanine or tryptophan, likely indicating a read error. The chain combines TRBV4-1 with TRBJ1-1, with D unresolved. Per the germline V gene, CDR1 is MGHRA and CDR2 is YSYEKL. Trimming shortened V by 6 bases and J by 11 bases, and 13 bases separated the two germline ends. This CDR3 region has 11 residues. The CDR3 DNA reads TGCGCCAGCAGGAAGGAGGGTATGGCTTTCGTT. Protein product: CASRKEGMAFV.

This clonotype showed up just once. The V call is TRBV30, the J call TRBJ2-4; 8 nucleotides align to TRBD1. V lost 5 bases to trimming and J lost 7 bases; unmatched junction nucleotides: 7. Germline CDR1 reads GTSNPN; CDR2 reads SVGIG (reference sequence). The CDR3 consists of 13 residues. CDR3 region: CAWSTGGRNIQYF. The CDR3 DNA sequence: TGTGCCTGGTCCACAGGGGGTAGGAACATTCAGTACTTC.

This clonotype was recorded once. The rearrangement links TRBV28 to TRBJ2-1; 7 nucleotides match TRBD2. The CDR3 is made up of 16 amino acids. Germline V lookup: CDR1 MDHEN, CDR2 SYDVKM. The junction had 11 bases not matched to a gene; V was cut back by 6 bases and J by 3 bases. As DNA, the CDR3 is TGTGCCAGCAGCACCGGGACTAAAGCCAACTACAATGAGCAGTTCTTC. This translates into CASSTGTKANYNEQFF. The full variable domain, in which reference TRBV28 and TRBJ2-1 provide the parts outside the CDR3, is DVKVTQSSRYLVKRTGEKVFLECVQDMDHENMFWYRQDPGLGLRLIYFSYDVKMKEKGDIPEGYSVSREKKERFSLILESASTNQTSMYLCASSTGTKANYNEQFFGPGTRLTVL.

This clonotype appeared a few times. The rearrangement uses TRBV6-1 and TRBJ2-1, with D possibly being TRBD2 (6 bases). The V and J ends lost 7 bases and 10 bases respectively, with 14 bases between them. Germline lookup yields CDR1 MNHNS and CDR2 SASEGT. The CDR3 loop spans 12 amino acids. The CDR3 region is CASTSGDLEQFF. CDR3 coding DNA: TGTGCCAGCACCTCTGGGGACTTAGAGCAGTTCTTC.

The chain combines TRBV5-5 with TRBJ2-6, with a tentative D call TRBD2 (6 bases). Germline loops: CDR1 SGHKS, CDR2 YYEKEE (reference sequence). The germline V and J ends were trimmed by 1 base and 0 bases, with 8 bases remaining between them. The CDR3 extends over 16 amino acids. The CDR3 region is CASSLWRDSGANVLTF. CDR3 DNA: TGTGCCAGCAGCTTGTGGCGGGACTCTGGGGCCAACGTCCTGACTTTC.

J is TRBJ1-1 and V is TRBV7-6; TRBD1 is a possible D gene (5 bases). The CDR3 length is 13 residues. V lost 5 bases and J lost 4, with 11 bases in between. CDR1 is SGHVS and CDR2 is FNYEAQ in the germline V gene. Written as DNA, the CDR3 is TGTGCCAGCAGCGATTCGGGGGGCACTGAAGCTTTCTTT. It codes for CASSDSGGTEAFF.

The chain joins TRBV28 to TRBJ1-4; 7 bases fit TRBD1. The germline V gene encodes CDR1 MDHEN and CDR2 SYDVKM. The CDR3 runs to 15 residues. Trimming removed 9 bases from V and 6 bases from J; junction bases left unmatched: 13. The CDR3 loop reads CASQNLGGLDEKLFF. The CDR3 bases are TGTGCCAGTCAAAACCTAGGGGGCTTGGATGAAAAACTGTTTTTT.

There are many counts of this clonotype. The chain is built from TRBV7-2 and TRBJ2-4; tentative D call: TRBD1 (5 bases). The CDR3 is made up of 15 amino acids. V gave up 5 bases and J gave up 0 bases, with 11 bases separating them. CDR1 and CDR2 from the germline V gene are SGHTA and FQGNSA. CDR3 sequence reads: CASSPRQLAKNIQYF. CDR3 coding DNA: TGTGCCAGCAGCCCGAGACAGCTAGCCAAAAACATTCAGTACTTC. The full variable domain, its missing parts supplied by reference TRBV7-2 and TRBJ2-4, is GAGVSQSPSNKVTEKGKDVELRCDPISGHTALYWYRQSLGQGLEFLIYFQGNSAPDKSGLPSDRFSAERTGGSVSTLTIQRTQQEDSAVYLCASSPRQLAKNIQYFGAGTRLSVL.

This clonotype has only one observation. V and J are TRBV12-5 and TRBJ2-1; TRBD2 aligns across 8 bases. The CDR3 loop spans 18 amino acids. Germline-derived CDR1 and CDR2 are LGHNT and FRNRAP. The V and J ends lost 1 base and 8 bases, in that order; junction bases with no gene match: 16. CDR3 amino acids: CASGLDPSVSGSFYEQFF. Here the CDR3 DNA reads TGTGCTAGTGGTTTGGACCCTTCCGTGAGCGGGAGTTTCTATGAGCAGTTCTTC.

The chain recombines TRBV11-2 with TRBJ2-7; D remains unclear. The V and J ends lost 2 bases and 6 bases respectively, with 11 bases between them. The germline V gene encodes CDR1 SGHAT and CDR2 FQNNGV. This CDR3 region has 13 residues. CDR3 DNA: TGTGCCAGCAGCTTACAGCCGCCCGCCGAGCAGTACTTC. Amino acid sequence: CASSLQPPAEQYF.

The chain has TRBV2 and TRBJ2-3, with D maybe TRBD2 (6 bases). This CDR3 comprises 17 residues. With 2 bases removed from V and 0 bases from J, the gap between germline ends came to 15 bases. The V gene's germline CDR1 is SNHLY and CDR2 FYNNEI. The CDR3 nucleotides read TGTGCCAGCAGTGAACCGGTCCCTAGCGCGAGCACAGATACGCAGTATTTT. As protein: CASSEPVPSASTDTQYF.

This clonotype occurred a few times. The chain links TRBV11-2 to TRBJ1-1, with D possibly matching TRBD1 (5 bases). The CDR3 is 15 amino acids. Per the germline V gene, CDR1 is SGHAT and CDR2 is FQNNGV. Trimming left V 5 bases short and J 5 bases short, with 18 bases between. The CDR3 sequence is CASSPPGPLTTEAFF. The CDR3 nucleotides are TGTGCCAGCAGCCCACCGGGACCCTTAACAACTGAAGCTTTCTTT.